The entry below describes one T cell receptor beta chain. The antigen is not known. With 1 base removed from V and 5 bases from J, the gap between germline ends came to 6 bases. The CDR3 runs to 13 residues. Per the germline V gene, CDR1 is SEHNR and CDR2 is FQNEAQ (reference sequence). The sample is drawn from a study of OX40 agonist ivuxolimab in advanced cancers. In the study overall: Partial responses occurred in Three dose-escalation patients, one with hepatocellular carcinoma and two with cutaneous melanoma.

The timepoints at which blood was sampled were baseline, cycle 4 day 1, and cycle 7 day 1. The study's findings and limits: Dose levels from 0.1 to 3.0 mg/kg saw CD4+ and CD8+ blood T cells expand clonally by week 6.

Using immunoSEQ multiplex PCR, the repertoire was profiled, and TCRdb retains in-frame clones only, with some absent. The table has tens of thousands of clones, 80% to 85% seen once. The chain employs TRBV7-9 and TRBJ2-1; no firm D call. The TCR originated in an adult with an advanced solid tumor such as melanoma, head and neck, liver or kidney cancer. This sample comprised CD4+ or CD8+ T cells sorted from blood, obtained in a trial of the OX40 agonist ivuxolimab. This chain's CDR3 is CASSLGANNEQFF. The CDR3 DNA is TGTGCCAGCAGCTTAGGGGCAAACAATGAGCAGTTCTTC.